Each of the 18 T cell receptor beta chains below was sequenced from the same sample in a study of beta chain features in type 1 diabetes. What was sequenced were expressed TCRB transcripts, since all of the isolated RNA had been reverse transcribed. Clones were read by immunoSEQ multiplex PCR, and TCRdb kept only the in-frame ones, dropping some. The profile shows some 640,000 clones, over 12% of them singletons. Study observations and caveats: Among patients with Type 1 diabetes, TCRB CDR3s were moderately but significantly shorter in every one of the four CD4+ subsets.

These TCRs' antigens remain unknown. Material for sequencing was naive CD4+ T cells from blood. All receptors derive from a man aged 18 to 29 with type 1 diabetes.

The chain links TRBV5-1 to TRBJ1-1, with 10 bases aligning to TRBD1. Germline trimming cut 4 bases from V and 1 base from J; bases unmatched to any gene: 10. The CDR3 loop spans 17 amino acids. The germline V gene has CDR1 SGHRS and CDR2 YFSETQ. The CDR3 DNA is TGCGCCAGCAGCCTCGAAGGACAGGGGGTCTCGAACACTGAAGCTTTCTTT. Residues: CASSLEGQGVSNTEAFF.

Only a few counts were recorded for this clone. This chain uses TRBV28 with TRBJ2-7; D assignment may be TRBD1 or TRBD2 (7 bases each). V was pared by 2 bases and J by 3 bases, with 14 bases between. The CDR3 has 15 residues. Germline V gives CDR1 MDHEN, CDR2 SYDVKM. CDR3 protein: CASSLGAGTVYEQYF. As DNA, the CDR3 is TGTGCCAGCAGTTTAGGAGCGGGGACAGTCTACGAGCAGTACTTC.

The V and J genes are TRBV5-1 and TRBJ1-1; no clear D. The V and J ends lost 0 bases and 5 bases respectively, with 8 bases between them. This CDR3 has 13 residues. The germline V gene encodes CDR1 SGHRS and CDR2 YFSETQ. CDR3 sequence: CASSLDRTTEAFF. CDR3 coding DNA: TGCGCCAGCAGCTTGGACAGAACAACTGAAGCTTTCTTT.

Of note for this clone: Within the sample, other DNA sequences also encode this same CDR3. The CDR3 nucleotides read TGTGCCAGCAGCCCAGGGTCCTACGAGCAGTACTTC. Its translation is CASSPGSYEQYF. The V call is TRBV6-6, the J call TRBJ2-7; a possible D gene is TRBD1 (5 bases). CDR3 length equals 12 residues. Germline V gene sequence: CDR1 MNHNY, CDR2 SVGAGI (reference sequence). V was cut by 6 bases and J by 1 base, with 7 bases left in between.

V and J are TRBV4-1 and TRBJ2-5, with 9 bases identical to TRBD2. The CDR3 has 15 residues. CDR1 is MGHRA and CDR2 is YSYEKL in the germline V gene. The V and J ends lost 2 bases and 1 base, in that order; junction bases with no gene match: 2. CDR3 sequence reads: CASSQLAGIQETQYF. The CDR3 coding sequence is TGCGCCAGCAGCCAACTAGCGGGAATCCAAGAGACCCAGTACTTC.

This clone was found a few times. This sequence joins TRBV4-3 and TRBJ2-4, with D perhaps matching TRBD2 (5 bases). Trimming left V 0 bases short and J 1 base short, with 10 bases between. This CDR3 spans 16 amino acids. Germline values: CDR1 LGHNA, CDR2 YSLEER. For the CDR3, the DNA is TGCGCCAGCAGCCAAGATCCGACGGGGGCCAAAAACATTCAGTACTTC. It is translated as CASSQDPTGAKNIQYF.

This clone showed up just a few times. The genes are TRBV9 and TRBJ2-1; D gene unclear. The CDR3 sequence is 15 residues long. Germline V gene sequence: CDR1 SGDLS, CDR2 YYNGEE. V shed 0 bases and J shed 1 base, with 8 bases lying between them. The CDR3 here is CASSVALGSYNEQFF. The CDR3 nucleotides are TGTGCCAGCAGCGTAGCGCTAGGATCCTACAATGAGCAGTTCTTC.

This clone was seen more than once but under ten times. The V gene is TRBV7-2, the J gene TRBJ1-3; 8 bases fit TRBD1. V lost 5 bases and J lost 0; bases outside the gene matches: 3. Per the germline V gene, CDR1 is SGHTA and CDR2 is FQGNSA. This CDR3 has 15 amino acids. For the CDR3, the DNA is TGTGCCAGCAGCGCCACAGGGGGCTCTGGAAACACCATATATTTT. This sequence encodes CASSATGGSGNTIYF.

This rearrangement joins TRBV7-2 to TRBJ1-5; D not certain. Germline V CDR1 and CDR2: SGHTA, FQGNSA. The V end lost 1 base, the J end lost 0 bases, and 7 bases lay between the germline ends. The CDR3 has 15 amino acids. In DNA, the CDR3 is TGTGCCAGCAGCTTAGGGGAGGGTAGCAATCAGCCCCAGCATTTT. It yields the protein CASSLGEGSNQPQHF.

The table lists this clone with a few counts. The gene calls are TRBV7-9 and TRBJ2-7; TRBD1 matches 7 bases. Germline-derived CDR1 and CDR2 are SEHNR and FQNEAQ (reference sequence). The CDR3 runs to 14 residues. Trimming took 5 bases from V and 0 from J; bases not matched to a gene: 4. The chain's CDR3 is CASSLGQSSYEQYF. In nucleotides, the CDR3 is TGTGCCAGCAGCCTGGGACAGTCCTCCTACGAGCAGTACTTC.

In its sample, this clone was seen a few times. This chain links TRBV30 with TRBJ1-4; weak D call: TRBD1 (5 bases). CDR1 and CDR2 (germline): GTSNPN, SVGIG (reference sequence). Trimming left V 5 bases short and J 8 bases short, with 18 bases between. The CDR3 length is 14 residues. CDR3 region: CAWGSQARGEKLFF. The CDR3 DNA is TGTGCCTGGGGTTCCCAGGCAAGGGGCGAAAAACTGTTTTTT.

The rearrangement uses TRBV30 and TRBJ1-1; D is perhaps TRBD1 (5 bases). Germline V gene sequence: CDR1 GTSNPN, CDR2 SVGIG (reference sequence). The CDR3 consists of 13 residues. CDR3 sequence: CGGSVSMNTEAFF. In DNA, the CDR3 is TGTGGGGGGTCAGTATCCATGAACACTGAAGCTTTCTTT.

V is TRBV19 and J is TRBJ1-1; D unresolved. The length of the CDR3 is 14 residues. Looked up from germline, CDR1 is LNHDA and CDR2 is SQIVND (reference sequence). V was pared by 5 bases and J by 1 base, with 11 bases between. CDR3 DNA: TGTGCCAGTAGTCCTTGGACGAAGAACACTGAAGCTTTCTTT. The encoded protein is CASSPWTKNTEAFF.

This chain joins TRBV6-7 and TRBJ1-4, with a possible D match to TRBD1 (5 bases). TRBV6-7 is assigned to the ORF class and has an uncertain function. There are 18 residues in the CDR3. V gave up 5 bases and J gave up 0 bases, with 19 bases separating them. CDR3 residues: CASSPPPTDPATNEKLFF. The CDR3 DNA reads as TGTGCCAGCAGTCCACCCCCGACAGATCCTGCAACTAATGAAAAACTGTTTTTT.

This clone occurred a few times. Other DNA sequences in the sample encode the same CDR3. V usage is TRBV6-1 and J usage is TRBJ2-7, with a weak D call TRBD1 (5 bases). The germline V gene encodes CDR1 MNHNS and CDR2 SASEGT. The CDR3 has 12 residues. V gave up 2 bases and J gave up 4 bases, with 6 bases separating them. CDR3 in amino acids: CASSERGYEQYF. For the CDR3, the DNA is TGTGCCAGCAGTGAAAGGGGTTACGAGCAGTACTTC.

A few counts support this clone. V usage is TRBV7-9 and J usage is TRBJ1-1, with D possibly being TRBD1 (5 bases). V gave up 10 bases and J gave up 2 bases, with 17 bases separating them. Germline CDR1 is SEHNR and CDR2 is FQNEAQ (reference sequence). There are 14 residues in the CDR3. The DNA for the CDR3 is TGTGCCACATCTCTGAATCAGGGAAACACTGAAGCTTTCTTT. It yields the protein CATSLNQGNTEAFF.

The chain links TRBV15 to TRBJ2-7, with D perhaps matching TRBD1 (5 bases). V was trimmed by 8 bases and J by 2 bases, leaving 13 bases between them. The CDR3 extends over 13 amino acids. The V gene's germline CDR1 is LNHNV and CDR2 YYDKDF (reference sequence). The CDR3 here is CATQTAGTYEQYF. CDR3 DNA: TGTGCCACCCAGACGGCAGGGACCTACGAGCAGTACTTC.

This clone has just a few counts. The rearrangement uses TRBV7-9 and TRBJ2-5; a possible D gene is TRBD2 (5 bases). Germline V CDR1 and CDR2: SEHNR, FQNEAQ (reference sequence). Trimming left V 3 bases short and J 4 bases short, with 9 bases between. The CDR3 spans 13 residues. Here the CDR3 DNA reads TGTGCCAGCAGCTTTTGGGAGCGAGAGACCCAGTACTTC. It specifies CASSFWERETQYF.